This TCR beta chain was retrieved from a study of HIV-infected patients and healthy controls. With 7 bases clipped from V and 9 bases from J, the junction kept 12 bases outside the gene matches. The CDR3 contains 15 residues. Germline CDR1 SNHLY, CDR2 FYNNEI. From the 5' RACE reads, TCRdb called clonotypes with MiXCR, one entry per CDR3 protein. The sample includes 60,000 to 70,000 distinct CDR3 sequences, less than 20% seen only once; the top ten take 1.1% to 1.5%. This clonotype was counted a few times. Sequenced material: CD4+ T cells from blood. The rearrangement uses TRBV2 and TRBJ2-1; 10 bases map to TRBD2. The source of this sequence is a human donor in good health. CDR3 in DNA: TGTGCCAGCATTTTCAGACTAGCGGGCCAGCCTGAGCAGTTCTTC. It translates to CASIFRLAGQPEQFF.